This TCR beta chain stems from a study of cytomegalovirus exposure and HLA in healthy donors. The sample holds one count of this clone. Germline V gene data show CDR1 as LNHDA and CDR2 as SQIVND (reference sequence). The CDR3 loop spans 15 amino acids. V shed 1 base and J shed 2 bases, with 10 bases lying between them. This PCR relied on a set of 60 Vbeta primers and 13 Jbeta primers. Measured with immunoSEQ multiplex PCR; TCRdb has only the in-frame clones, and not every one. The profile shows more than 150,000 clones, over 65% of them singletons. The chain combines TRBV19 with TRBJ2-3, with a tentative D call TRBD2 (5 bases). Source material: PBMCs. This clonotype originated in a man younger than 35 in good health and CMV-seronegative. The CDR3 nucleotides are TGTGCCAGTAGTATAGGGCGGGCCAACACAGATACGCAGTATTTT. As protein: CASSIGRANTDTQYF.